The rows below give T cell receptor beta chains drawn from one sample of a study of cytomegalovirus exposure and HLA in healthy donors. Profiled with immunoSEQ multiplex PCR; TCRdb holds only in-frame clones, not every one. The repertoire holds roughly 150,000 clones, with 75% as singletons. The sequenced sample consisted of PBMCs. These TCRs come from a man aged 18 to 29 in good health and CMV-seropositive. Each CDR3 is given without its conserved first and last residue. Clone size is not always given. Where it is, it says once, few, many or a class for expanded clones.

V gene	J gene	clone size	CDR3 protein
TRBV27	TRBJ2-3	.	ASRPFSGSTDTQY
TRBV7-2	TRBJ1-5	.	ASSPTGQSNQPQH
TRBV5-4	TRBJ1-1	few	ASSTGTNTEAF
TRBV2	TRBJ2-7	.	ASTRSGTAD
TRBV28	TRBJ1-4	.	ASSFPGETNEKLF
TRBV28	TRBJ2-7	.	ASADREGVYEQY
TRBV7-7	TRBJ2-3	.	ASSQLLATSTDTQY
TRBV30	TRBJ1-1	.	AWDGQGAAF
TRBV9	TRBJ1-2	.	ASSAPRGGGYT
TRBV10-3	TRBJ2-7	.	ASGTFYEQY
TRBV10-3	TRBJ2-2	.	AISVRGPTGELF
TRBV25-1	TRBJ1-1	.	ASISSLGAGTEAF
TRBV7-9	TRBJ1-3	few	ASSLSLISGNTIY
TRBV2	TRBJ1-2	.	ARLDIANYGYT
TRBV2	TRBJ2-1	.	ASSDSGGSYNEQF
TRBV5-4	TRBJ2-5	.	ASTAGETQY
TRBV19	TRBJ2-1	.	ASIASGAYNEQF
TRBV19	TRBJ1-2	.	ASKQVYGYT
TRBV4-1	TRBJ2-1	few	ASSPVSTSMNNEQF
TRBV2	TRBJ1-4	once	ASSEALIVSGEKLF
TRBV11-2	TRBJ2-2	.	ASSFNPTQGARTGELF
TRBV28	TRBJ1-2	.	ASSKGVGGYT
TRBV15	TRBJ1-3	.	ATSRDLGNTIY
TRBV6-1	TRBJ2-5	few	ASSIRGRVGETQY
TRBV5-1	TRBJ2-1	.	ASSFARDSSYNEQF
TRBV7-2	TRBJ1-5	few	ASSFGGRDQPQH
TRBV28	TRBJ2-7	.	ASSVGLAGTYEQY
TRBV5-8	TRBJ2-6	.	ASKTGPPSYGANVLT
TRBV2	TRBJ2-3	.	ASRENSGLSTDTQY
TRBV29-1	TRBJ2-3	.	SVDSFDTQY
TRBV5-8	TRBJ1-1	.	ASSLDRVNTEAF
TRBV5-1	TRBJ2-7	.	ASSSTYEQY